A selection of T cell receptor beta chains follows, all from one sample in a study of human T cells and chemical hapten exposure. Using its own MiXCR run on the RACE reads, TCRdb lists one record per CDR3 protein. The sample shows 200,000 to 300,000 distinct CDR3 sequences, about 8.1% of them seen only once. The specimen was whole blood, collected in connection with sensitization to the hapten diphenylcyclopropenone (DPC). The receptors here all came from a woman aged 40 to 49 with alopecia areata. Some clones in this sample may be carry-over from other donors' samples. The CDR3 runs from the conserved cysteine through the conserved F or W. The order of the fields is D gene, V gene, clone size, J gene, CDR3 DNA, CDR3 protein. D genes are given only for firm matches. Clone size, where shown, is once, few, many, or a class for clones that have expanded.

.	TRBV4-3	few	TRBJ2-5	TGCGCCAGCAGCCAAGCAAGAGAAGAGACCCAGTACTTC	CASSQAREETQYF
TRBD1	TRBV7-9	many	TRBJ2-7	TGTGCCAGCAGCTTGGGACAGTCTTCCTACGAGCAGTACTTC	CASSLGQSSYEQYF
TRBD2	TRBV6-5	many	TRBJ2-1	TGTGCCAGCAGTCCTACAGCGGGAGGGTCCTACAATGAGCAGTTCTTC	CASSPTAGGSYNEQFF
.	TRBV6-5	.	TRBJ2-1	TGTGCCAGCAATGGGGGGCCGGCAGACTCCTACAATGAGCAGTTCTTC	CASNGGPADSYNEQFF
.	TRBV7-2	.	TRBJ1-1	TGTGCCAGCAGCACTCAGGCGGGGACAAAAGCTTTCTTT	CASSTQAGTKAFF
TRBD2	TRBV20-1	few	TRBJ2-1	TGCAGTGCTAGAGATCGTCCGGGACTACTCAACAATGAGCAGTTCTTC	CSARDRPGLLNNEQFF
TRBD1	TRBV6-2/TRBV6-3	.	TRBJ1-5	TGTGCCAGCAGTTACGCCCCCGGACAGGGAGGCCAGCCCCAGCATTTT	CASSYAPGQGGQPQHF
TRBD1	TRBV10-3	few	TRBJ2-7	TGTGCCAGCGGGGACAGGGGCTACGAGCAGTACTTC	CASGDRGYEQYF
TRBD1	TRBV28	.	TRBJ2-3	TGTGCCAACAGTTCGAGACAGGGGGCCATTGATACGCAGTATTTT	CANSSRQGAIDTQYF
TRBD2	TRBV29-1	.	TRBJ2-5	TGCAGCGTCATGACTAGCTCTGAGACCCAGTACTTC	CSVMTSSETQYF
TRBD2	TRBV20-1	.	TRBJ2-1	TGCAGTGCGCGGGAGGCAAACCGGGATGAGCAGTTCTTC	CSAREANRDEQFF
TRBD1	TRBV28	.	TRBJ1-5	TGTACCAGCAGGGCCTCGGACAGGTCCAGGCCCCAGCATTTT	CTSRASDRSRPQHF
TRBD1	TRBV29-1	few	TRBJ1-1	TGCAGCGTTGACCACCTACAGGGGGCTATGAACACTGAAGCTTTCTTT	CSVDHLQGAMNTEAFF
TRBD1	TRBV9	few	TRBJ2-2	TGTGCCAGCAGCGCCGACAGGGCCACCGGGGAGCTGTTTTTT	CASSADRATGELFF